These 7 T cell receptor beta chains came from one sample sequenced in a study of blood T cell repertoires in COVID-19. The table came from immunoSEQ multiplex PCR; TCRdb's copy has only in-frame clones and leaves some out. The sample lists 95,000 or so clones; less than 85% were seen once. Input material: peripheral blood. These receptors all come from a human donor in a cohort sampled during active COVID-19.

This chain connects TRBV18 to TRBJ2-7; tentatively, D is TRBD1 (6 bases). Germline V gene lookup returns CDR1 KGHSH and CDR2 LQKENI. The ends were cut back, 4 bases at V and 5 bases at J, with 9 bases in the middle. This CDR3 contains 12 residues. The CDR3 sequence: CASSLQGNEQYF. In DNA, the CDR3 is TGTGCCAGCTCACTACAGGGTAACGAGCAGTACTTC.

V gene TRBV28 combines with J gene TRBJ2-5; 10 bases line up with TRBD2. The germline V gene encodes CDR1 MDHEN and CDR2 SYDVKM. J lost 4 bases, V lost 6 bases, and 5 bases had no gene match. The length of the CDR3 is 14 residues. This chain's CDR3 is CASRLAGPAETQYF. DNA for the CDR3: TGTGCCAGCAGACTAGCGGGACCGGCAGAGACCCAGTACTTC.

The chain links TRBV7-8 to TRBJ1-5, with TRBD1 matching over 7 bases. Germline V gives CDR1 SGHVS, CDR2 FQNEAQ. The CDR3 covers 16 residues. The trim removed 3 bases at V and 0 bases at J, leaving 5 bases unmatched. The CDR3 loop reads CASSFRNRGSNQPQHF. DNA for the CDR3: TGTGCCAGCAGCTTCCGTAACAGGGGTAGCAATCAGCCCCAGCATTTT.

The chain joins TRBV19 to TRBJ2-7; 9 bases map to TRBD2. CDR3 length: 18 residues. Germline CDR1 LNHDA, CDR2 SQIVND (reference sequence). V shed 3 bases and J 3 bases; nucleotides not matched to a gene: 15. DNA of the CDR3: TGTGCCAGTAGTATCCAAGGGGGCCTAGCGGGACCCTTCTACGAGCAGTACTTC. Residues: CASSIQGGLAGPFYEQYF.

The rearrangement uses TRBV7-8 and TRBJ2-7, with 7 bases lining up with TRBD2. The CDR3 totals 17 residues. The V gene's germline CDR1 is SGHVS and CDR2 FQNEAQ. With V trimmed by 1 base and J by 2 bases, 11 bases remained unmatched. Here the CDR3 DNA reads TGTGCCAGCAGCTTAGGGCCAGACAGCGGGGCCCCCTACGAGCAGTACTTC. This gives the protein CASSLGPDSGAPYEQYF. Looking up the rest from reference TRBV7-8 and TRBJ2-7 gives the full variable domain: GAGVSQSPRYKVAKRGQDVALRCDPISGHVSLFWYQQALGQGPEFLTYFQNEAQLDKSGLPSDRFFAERPEGSVSTLKIQRTQQEDSAVYLCASSLGPDSGAPYEQYFGPGTRLTVT.

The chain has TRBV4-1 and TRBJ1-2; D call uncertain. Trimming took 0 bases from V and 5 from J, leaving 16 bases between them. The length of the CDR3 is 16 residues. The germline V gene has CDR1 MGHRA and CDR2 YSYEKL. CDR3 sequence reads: CASSQDRGGISYGYTF. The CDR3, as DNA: TGCGCCAGCAGCCAAGATCGGGGAGGTATTTCTTATGGCTACACCTTC.

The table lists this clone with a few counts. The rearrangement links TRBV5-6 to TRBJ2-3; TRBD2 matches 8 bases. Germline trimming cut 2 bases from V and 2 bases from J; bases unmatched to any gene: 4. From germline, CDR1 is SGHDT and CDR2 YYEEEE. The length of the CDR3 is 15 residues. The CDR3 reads CASSFRTSSTDTQYF. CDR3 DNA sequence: TGTGCCAGCAGCTTTAGGACTAGCTCCACAGATACGCAGTATTTT. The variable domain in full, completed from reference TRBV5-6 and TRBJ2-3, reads DAGVTQSPTHLIKTRGQQVTLRCSPKSGHDTVSWYQQALGQGPQFIFQYYEEEERQRGNFPDRFSGHQFPNYSSELNVNALLLGDSALYLCASSFRTSSTDTQYFGPGTRLTVL.